This entry is about one T cell receptor beta chain. This record belongs to a study of blood T cell repertoires in COVID-19. Germline V lookup: CDR1 MDHEN, CDR2 SYDVKM. CDR3 size: 14 residues. Trimming removed 7 bases from V and 4 bases from J; junction bases left unmatched: 7. In the authors' workflow: Quantification of nucleated cells was approximated via reference gene primer amplification. TCRdb's table, derived via immunoSEQ multiplex PCR, lists solely in-frame clones and lacks some. D and trimming were read from the DNA, whereas the V and J calls and clone size are those reported in that table. The table lists 300,000 to 350,000 clones, about 86% of them singletons. The study recruited people aged roughly 18 to 95 years across roughly 25 US areas.

This clonotype originated in a woman between 35 and 50 years old with acute COVID-19. The chain has TRBV28 and TRBJ1-2; TRBD1 aligns across 9 bases. Sequenced sample: PBMCs or T cells enriched from blood (not recorded which). The CDR3 DNA is TGTGCCAGCACACAGGGGGCGAGGTTCTATGGCTACACCTTC. Residues: CASTQGARFYGYTF.